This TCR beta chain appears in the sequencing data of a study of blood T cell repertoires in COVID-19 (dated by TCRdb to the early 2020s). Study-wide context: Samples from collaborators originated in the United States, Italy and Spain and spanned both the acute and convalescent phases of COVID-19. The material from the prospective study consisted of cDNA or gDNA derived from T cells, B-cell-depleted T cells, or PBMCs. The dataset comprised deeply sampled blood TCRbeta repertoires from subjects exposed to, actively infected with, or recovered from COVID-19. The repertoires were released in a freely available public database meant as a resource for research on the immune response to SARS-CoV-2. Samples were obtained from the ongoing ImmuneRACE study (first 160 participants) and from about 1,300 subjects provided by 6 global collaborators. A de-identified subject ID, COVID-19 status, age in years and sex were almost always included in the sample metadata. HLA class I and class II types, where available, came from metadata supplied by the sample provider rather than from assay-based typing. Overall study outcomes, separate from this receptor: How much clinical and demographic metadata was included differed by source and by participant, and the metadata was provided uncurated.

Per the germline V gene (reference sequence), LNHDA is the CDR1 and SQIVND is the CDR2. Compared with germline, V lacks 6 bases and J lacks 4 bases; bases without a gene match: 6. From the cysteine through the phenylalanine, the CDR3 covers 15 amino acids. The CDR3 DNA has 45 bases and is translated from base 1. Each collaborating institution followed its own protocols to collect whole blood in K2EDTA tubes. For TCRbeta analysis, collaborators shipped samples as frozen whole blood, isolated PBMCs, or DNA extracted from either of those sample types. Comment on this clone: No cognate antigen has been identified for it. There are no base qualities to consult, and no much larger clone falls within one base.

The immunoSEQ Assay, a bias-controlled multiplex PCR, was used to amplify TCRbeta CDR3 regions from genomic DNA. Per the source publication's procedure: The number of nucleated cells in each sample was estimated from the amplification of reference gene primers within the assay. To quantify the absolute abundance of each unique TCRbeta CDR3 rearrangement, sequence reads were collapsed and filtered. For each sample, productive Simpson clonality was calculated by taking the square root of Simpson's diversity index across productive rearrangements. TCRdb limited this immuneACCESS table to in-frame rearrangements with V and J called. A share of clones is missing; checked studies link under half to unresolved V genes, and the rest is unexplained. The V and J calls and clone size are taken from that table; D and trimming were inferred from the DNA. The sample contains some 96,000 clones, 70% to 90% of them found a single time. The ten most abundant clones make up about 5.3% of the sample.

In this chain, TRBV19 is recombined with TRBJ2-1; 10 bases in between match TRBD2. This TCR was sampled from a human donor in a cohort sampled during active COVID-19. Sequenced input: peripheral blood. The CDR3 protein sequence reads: CASRPHSGGYNEQFF. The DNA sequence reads TGTGCCAGTAGACCCCATAGCGGGGGGTACAATGAGCAGTTCTTC.